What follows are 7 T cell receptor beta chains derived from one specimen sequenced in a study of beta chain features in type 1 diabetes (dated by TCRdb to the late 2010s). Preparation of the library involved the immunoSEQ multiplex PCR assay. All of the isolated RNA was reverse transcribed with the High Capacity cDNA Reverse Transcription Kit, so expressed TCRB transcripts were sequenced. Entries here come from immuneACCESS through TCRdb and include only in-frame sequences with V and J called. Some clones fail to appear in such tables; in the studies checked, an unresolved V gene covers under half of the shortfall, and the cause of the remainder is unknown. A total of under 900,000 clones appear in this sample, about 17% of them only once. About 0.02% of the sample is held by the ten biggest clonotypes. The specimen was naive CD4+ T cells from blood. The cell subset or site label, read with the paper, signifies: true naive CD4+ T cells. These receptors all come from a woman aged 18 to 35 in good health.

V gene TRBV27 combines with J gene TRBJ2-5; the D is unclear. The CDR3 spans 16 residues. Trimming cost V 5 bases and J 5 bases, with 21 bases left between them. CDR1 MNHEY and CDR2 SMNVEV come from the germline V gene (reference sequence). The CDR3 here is CASSPRSTLLGETQYF. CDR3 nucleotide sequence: TGTGCCAGCAGTCCAAGATCAACACTTCTGGGGGAGACCCAGTACTTC.

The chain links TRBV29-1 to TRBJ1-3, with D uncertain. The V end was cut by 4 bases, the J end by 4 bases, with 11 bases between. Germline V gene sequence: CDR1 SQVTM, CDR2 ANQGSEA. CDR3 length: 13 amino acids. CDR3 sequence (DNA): TGCAGCGTTGTGTCCGGCGCCGGAAACACCATATATTTT. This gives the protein CSVVSGAGNTIYF.

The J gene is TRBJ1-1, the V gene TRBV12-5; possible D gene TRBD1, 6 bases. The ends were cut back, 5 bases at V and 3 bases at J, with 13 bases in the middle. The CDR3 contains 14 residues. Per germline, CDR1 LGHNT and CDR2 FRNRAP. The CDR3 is CASGLDSAYTEAFF. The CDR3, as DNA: TGTGCTAGTGGTCTGGACAGCGCTTACACTGAAGCTTTCTTT. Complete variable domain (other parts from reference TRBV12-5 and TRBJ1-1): DARVTQTPRHKVTEMGQEVTMRCQPILGHNTVFWYRQTMMQGLELLAYFRNRAPLDDSGMPKDRFSAEMPDATLATLKIQPSEPRDSAVYFCASGLDSAYTEAFFGQGTRLTVV.

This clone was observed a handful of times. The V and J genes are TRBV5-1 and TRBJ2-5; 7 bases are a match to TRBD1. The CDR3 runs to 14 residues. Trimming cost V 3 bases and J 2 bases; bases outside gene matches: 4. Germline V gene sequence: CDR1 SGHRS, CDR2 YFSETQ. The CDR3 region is CASSSGQEQETQYF. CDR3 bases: TGCGCCAGCAGCTCCGGACAGGAGCAAGAGACCCAGTACTTC.

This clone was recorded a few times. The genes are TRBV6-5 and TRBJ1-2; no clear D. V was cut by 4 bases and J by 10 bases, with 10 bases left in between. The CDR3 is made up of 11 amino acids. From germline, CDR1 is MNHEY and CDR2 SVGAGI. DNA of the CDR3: TGTGCCAGCAGTTTAGGAGGTGACTACACCTTC. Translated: CASSLGGDYTF.

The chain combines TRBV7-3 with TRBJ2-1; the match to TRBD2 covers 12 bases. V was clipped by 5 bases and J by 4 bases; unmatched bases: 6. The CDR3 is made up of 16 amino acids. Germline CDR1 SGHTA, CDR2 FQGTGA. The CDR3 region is CASSTYGTSGYNEQFF. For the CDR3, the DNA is TGTGCCAGCAGCACTTATGGGACTAGCGGGTACAATGAGCAGTTCTTC.

The CDR3 sequence is CSARAPKLQYF. CDR3 nucleotide sequence: TGCAGTGCTAGAGCCCCTAAATTGCAGTACTTC. The V call is TRBV20-1, the J call TRBJ2-7; no clear D gene. The CDR3 has 11 residues. V shed 1 base and J shed 9 bases, with 10 bases lying between them. CDR1 DFQATT and CDR2 SNEGSKA come from the germline V gene (reference sequence).